Reported below is one T cell receptor beta chain. The data were obtained in a study of OX40 agonist ivuxolimab in advanced cancers. Looking at the study overall: Ivuxolimab, which patients received intravenously every 2 weeks, was dosed at 0.01 to 10 mg/kg.

Generated by immunoSEQ multiplex PCR, the TCRdb table keeps only in-frame clones and is missing some. The table records about 59,000 clones, 84% of them present only once. This CDR3 has 14 amino acids. Source: CD4+ or CD8+ T cells sorted from blood, taken in a trial of the OX40 agonist ivuxolimab. The clonotype comes from an adult with an advanced solid tumor such as melanoma, head and neck, liver or kidney cancer. The V call is TRBV21-1, the J call TRBJ1-2. TRBV21-1 is a pseudogene. The CDR3 spells CAIPGGDPLYGYTF. CDR3 coding DNA: TGTGCCATCCCGGGGGGGGATCCCCTCTATGGCTACACCTTC.